Here is one T cell receptor (beta chain) with its context. In the authors' methods: Reference gene primer amplification in the assay estimated nucleated cell counts. Method: immunoSEQ multiplex PCR; TCRdb's copy keeps in-frame clones and lacks some. That table is the source of V, J and clone size, and D and trimming were worked out from the DNA. This sample has a few hundred thousand clones, with roughly 91% found just once. This record comes from a study of blood T cell repertoires in COVID-19. Whole-study context: Acute and convalescent COVID-19 specimens originated in the United States, Italy and Spain. Sources were T cells, B-cell-depleted T cells, or PBMCs; the material itself was cDNA or gDNA.

Germline values: CDR1 SGHNT, CDR2 YYREEE (reference sequence). This CDR3 has 13 residues. V was pared by 4 bases and J by 4 bases, with 3 bases of the junction left unmatched. Across 20 to 25 US areas, participants ranged in age from 18 to 89 years. This sequence was found in a woman in her forties or fifties who had been exposed to COVID-19. The rearrangement uses TRBV5-4 and TRBJ2-7; TRBD1 agrees at 9 bases. Sequencing was performed on PBMCs or T cells enriched from blood (not recorded which). The CDR3 spells CASSRGQGYEQYF. In DNA form, the CDR3 reads TGTGCCAGCAGCCGAGGACAGGGGTACGAGCAGTACTTC.